This paragraph covers one T cell receptor beta chain sequence. The antigen is undetermined. V was clipped by 6 bases and J by 7 bases; unmatched bases: 4. Germline CDR1 and CDR2: SEHNR and FQNEAQ (reference sequence). The CDR3 consists of 13 residues. The sample belongs to a study of tissue T cells after allogeneic stem cell transplantation. Notes on the study in general: TCR repertoires tracked anatomic similarity, regardless of disease or transplant status. Across patients, clones rarely overlapped, yet motif clusters were shared tissue-specifically. Tissue-detected TCR repertoire was only partly captured by blood and spleen T cells.

TCRdb keeps only in-frame clones here, not all; method: immunoSEQ multiplex PCR. The data hold 6,300 or so clones, with roughly two thirds observed a single time. Comparators were a few non-transplant cancer patients without known GI disease. The material was tissue from the rectum, obtained at autopsy. The receptor's source is a woman aged 18-50 years with breast cancer. V usage is TRBV7-9 and J usage is TRBJ1-3, with TRBD1 matching 9 bases. The CDR3 DNA sequence: TGTGCCAGCAGGATGACAGGGGGGAACACCATATATTTT. It is translated as CASRMTGGNTIYF.